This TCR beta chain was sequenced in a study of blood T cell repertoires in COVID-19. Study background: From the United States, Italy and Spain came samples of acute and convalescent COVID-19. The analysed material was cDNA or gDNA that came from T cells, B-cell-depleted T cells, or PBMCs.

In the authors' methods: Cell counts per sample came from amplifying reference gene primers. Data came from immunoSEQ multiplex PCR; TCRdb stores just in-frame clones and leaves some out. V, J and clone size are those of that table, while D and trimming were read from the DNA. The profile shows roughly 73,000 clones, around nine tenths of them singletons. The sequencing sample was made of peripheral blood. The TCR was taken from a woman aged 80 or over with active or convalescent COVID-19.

CDR3: CASSLLRGPHANYGYTF. The CDR3 bases are TGTGCCAGCAGCTTACTCAGGGGACCGCATGCTAACTATGGCTACACCTTC. V gene TRBV7-2 combines with J gene TRBJ1-2; TRBD1 is a possible D gene (6 bases). Deletions cut 2 bases from V and 0 bases from J, with 16 bases between. Germline V gives CDR1 SGHTA, CDR2 FQGNSA. This CDR3 contains 17 residues. Full variable domain (remainder filled in from reference TRBV7-2 and TRBJ1-2): GAGVSQSPSNKVTEKGKDVELRCDPISGHTALYWYRQSLGQGLEFLIYFQGNSAPDKSGLPSDRFSAERTGGSVSTLTIQRTQQEDSAVYLCASSLLRGPHANYGYTFGSGTRLTVV.